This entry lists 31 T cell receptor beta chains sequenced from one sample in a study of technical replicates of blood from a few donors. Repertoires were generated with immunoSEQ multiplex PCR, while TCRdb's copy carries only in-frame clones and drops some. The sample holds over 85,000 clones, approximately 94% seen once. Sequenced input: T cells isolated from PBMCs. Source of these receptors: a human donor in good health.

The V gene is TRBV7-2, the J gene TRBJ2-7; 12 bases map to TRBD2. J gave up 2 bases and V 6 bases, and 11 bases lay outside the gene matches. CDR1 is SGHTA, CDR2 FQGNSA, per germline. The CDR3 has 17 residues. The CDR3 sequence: CASSLTSGSYQPYEQYF. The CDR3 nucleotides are TGTGCCAGCAGTTTGACTAGCGGGAGCTATCAGCCCTACGAGCAGTACTTC.

This chain's CDR3 is CASSSQGLQNEQFF. CDR3 in DNA: TGTGCCAGCTCAAGTCAGGGGTTGCAGAATGAGCAGTTCTTC. The chain joins TRBV18 to TRBJ2-1; a weak D match, TRBD1 (6 bases). In germline, CDR1 is KGHSH, CDR2 LQKENI. Trimming left V 5 bases short and J 7 bases short, with 15 bases between. This CDR3 contains 14 residues.

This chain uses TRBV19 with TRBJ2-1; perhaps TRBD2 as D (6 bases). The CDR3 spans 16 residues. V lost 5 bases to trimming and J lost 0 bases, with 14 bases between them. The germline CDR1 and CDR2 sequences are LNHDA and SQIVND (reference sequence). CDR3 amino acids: CASSAGTRSSYNEQFF. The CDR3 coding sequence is TGTGCCAGTAGTGCGGGGACGAGGAGCTCCTACAATGAGCAGTTCTTC. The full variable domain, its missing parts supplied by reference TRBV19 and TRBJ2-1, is DGGITQSPKYLFRKEGQNVTLSCEQNLNHDAMYWYRQDPGQGLRLIYYSQIVNDFQKGDIAEGYSVSREKKESFPLTVTSAQKNPTAFYLCASSAGTRSSYNEQFFGPGTRLTVL.

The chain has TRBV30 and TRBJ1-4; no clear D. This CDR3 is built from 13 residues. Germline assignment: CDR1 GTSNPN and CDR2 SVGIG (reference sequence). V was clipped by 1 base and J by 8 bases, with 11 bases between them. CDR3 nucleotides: TGTGCCTGGAGTGAAATGCGGTCCGAAAAACTGTTTTTT. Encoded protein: CAWSEMRSEKLFF.

The CDR3 DNA is TGTGCCAGCAGCCCAATGAGCGGGAGCCGGGAAAATGAGCAGTTCTTC. Amino acid sequence: CASSPMSGSRENEQFF. The chain has TRBV4-2 and TRBJ2-1; TRBD2 matches at 8 bases. This CDR3 is 16 amino acids long. Germline V gene sequence: CDR1 LGHNA, CDR2 YNFKEQ. With V trimmed by 4 bases and J by 7 bases, 12 bases remained unmatched.

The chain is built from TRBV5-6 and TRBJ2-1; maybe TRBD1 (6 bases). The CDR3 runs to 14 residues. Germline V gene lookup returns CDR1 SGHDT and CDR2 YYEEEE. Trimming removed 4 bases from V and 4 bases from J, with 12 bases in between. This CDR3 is CASSVGDIYNEQFF. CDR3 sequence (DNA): TGTGCCAGCAGCGTTGGGGACATTTACAATGAGCAGTTCTTC.

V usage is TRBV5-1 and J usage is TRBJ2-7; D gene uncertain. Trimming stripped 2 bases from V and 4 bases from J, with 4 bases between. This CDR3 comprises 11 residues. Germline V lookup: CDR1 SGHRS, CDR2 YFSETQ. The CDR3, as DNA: TGCGCCAGCAGCTTTAATTACGAGCAGTACTTC. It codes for CASSFNYEQYF.

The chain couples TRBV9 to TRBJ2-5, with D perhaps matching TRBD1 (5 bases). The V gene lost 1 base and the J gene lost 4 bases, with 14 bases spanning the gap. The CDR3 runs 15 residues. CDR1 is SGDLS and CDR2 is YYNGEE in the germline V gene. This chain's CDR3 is CASSVSGPQGETQYF. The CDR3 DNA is TGTGCCAGCAGCGTAAGTGGCCCCCAGGGAGAGACCCAGTACTTC.

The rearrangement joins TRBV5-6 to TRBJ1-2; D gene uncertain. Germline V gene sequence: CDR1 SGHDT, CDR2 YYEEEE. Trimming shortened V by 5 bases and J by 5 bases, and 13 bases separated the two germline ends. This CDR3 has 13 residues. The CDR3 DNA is TGTGCCAGCAGGGCTCGACGGGGATATGGCTACACCTTC. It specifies CASRARRGYGYTF.

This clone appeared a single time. The CDR3 sequence is CASNREGTGPTEQYF. In DNA, the CDR3 is TGTGCCAGCAACAGGGAGGGGACAGGGCCCACCGAGCAGTACTTC. The rearrangement uses TRBV9 and TRBJ2-7, with 9 bases identical to TRBD1. J gave up 6 bases and V 6 bases, and 13 bases lay outside the gene matches. The CDR3 is made up of 15 amino acids. CDR1 and CDR2 from the germline V gene are SGDLS and YYNGEE.

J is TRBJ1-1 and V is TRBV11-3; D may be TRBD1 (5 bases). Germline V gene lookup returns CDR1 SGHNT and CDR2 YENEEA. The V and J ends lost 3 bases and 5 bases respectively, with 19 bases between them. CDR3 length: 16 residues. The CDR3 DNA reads TGTGCCAGCAGCTTGCAGGGTCCCCCCATCGGGACTGAAGCTTTCTTT. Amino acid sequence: CASSLQGPPIGTEAFF.

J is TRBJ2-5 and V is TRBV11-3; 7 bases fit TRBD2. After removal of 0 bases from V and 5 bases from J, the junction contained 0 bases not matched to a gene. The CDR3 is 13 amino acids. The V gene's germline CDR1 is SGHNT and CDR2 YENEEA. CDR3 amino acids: CASSLEGGETQYF. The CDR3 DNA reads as TGTGCCAGCAGCTTAGAGGGGGGGGAGACCCAGTACTTC.

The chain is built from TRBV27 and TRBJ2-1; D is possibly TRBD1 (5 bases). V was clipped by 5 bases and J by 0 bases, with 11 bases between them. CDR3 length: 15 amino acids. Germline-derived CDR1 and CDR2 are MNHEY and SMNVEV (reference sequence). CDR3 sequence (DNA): TGTGCCAGCAGTCGCCAGGGTTTCTCCTACAATGAGCAGTTCTTC. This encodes CASSRQGFSYNEQFF.

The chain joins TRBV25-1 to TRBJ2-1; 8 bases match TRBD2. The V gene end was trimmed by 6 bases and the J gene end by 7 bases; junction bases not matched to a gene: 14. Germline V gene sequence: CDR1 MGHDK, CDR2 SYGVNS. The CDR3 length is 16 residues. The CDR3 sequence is CASSDPGAGGYNEQFF. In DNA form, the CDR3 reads TGTGCCAGCAGCGACCCTGGGGCGGGAGGTTATAATGAGCAGTTCTTC.

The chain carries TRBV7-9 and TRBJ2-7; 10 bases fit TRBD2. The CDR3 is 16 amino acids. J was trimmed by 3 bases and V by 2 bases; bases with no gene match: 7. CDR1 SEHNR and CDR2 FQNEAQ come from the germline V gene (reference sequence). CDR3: CASSLPIAGGLYEQYF. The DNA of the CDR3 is TGTGCCAGCAGCTTACCTATAGCGGGAGGTCTCTACGAGCAGTACTTC.

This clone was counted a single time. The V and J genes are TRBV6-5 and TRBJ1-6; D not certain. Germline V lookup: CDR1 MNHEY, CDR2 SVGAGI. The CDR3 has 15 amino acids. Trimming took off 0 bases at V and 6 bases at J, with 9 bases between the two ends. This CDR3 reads CASSYSTRLNSPLHF. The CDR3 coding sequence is TGTGCCAGCAGTTACTCGACCAGACTTAATTCACCCCTCCACTTT.

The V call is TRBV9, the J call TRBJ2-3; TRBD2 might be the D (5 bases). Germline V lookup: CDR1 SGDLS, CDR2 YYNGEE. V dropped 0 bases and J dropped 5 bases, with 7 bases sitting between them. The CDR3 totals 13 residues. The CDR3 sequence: CASSVAGLDTQYF. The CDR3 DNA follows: TGTGCCAGCAGCGTAGCGGGGTTAGATACGCAGTATTTT.

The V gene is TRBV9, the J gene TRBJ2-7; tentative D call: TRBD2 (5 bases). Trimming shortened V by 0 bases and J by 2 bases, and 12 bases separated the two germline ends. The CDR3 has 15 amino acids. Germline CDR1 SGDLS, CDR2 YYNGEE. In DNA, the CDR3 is TGTGCCAGCAGCGTAGGCGGCGCGGAGGCCTACGAGCAGTACTTC. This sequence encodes CASSVGGAEAYEQYF.

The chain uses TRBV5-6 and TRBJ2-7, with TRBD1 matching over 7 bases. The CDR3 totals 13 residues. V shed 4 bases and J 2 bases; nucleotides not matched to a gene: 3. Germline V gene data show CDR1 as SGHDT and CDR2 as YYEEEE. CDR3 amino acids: CASSPRGPYEQYF. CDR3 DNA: TGTGCCAGCAGCCCGAGGGGGCCCTACGAGCAGTACTTC. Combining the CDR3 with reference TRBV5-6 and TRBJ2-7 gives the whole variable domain DAGVTQSPTHLIKTRGQQVTLRCSPKSGHDTVSWYQQALGQGPQFIFQYYEEEERQRGNFPDRFSGHQFPNYSSELNVNALLLGDSALYLCASSPRGPYEQYFGPGTRLTVT.

The CDR3 loop reads CASSYSTSGQDTQYF. The CDR3, as DNA: TGTGCCAGCAGTTACTCGACTAGCGGCCAAGATACGCAGTATTTT. The J gene is TRBJ2-3, the V gene TRBV6-5; 9 positions match TRBD2. CDR1 is MNHEY, CDR2 SVGAGI, per germline. With V trimmed by 0 bases and J by 5 bases, 3 bases remained unmatched. The CDR3 runs to 15 residues.

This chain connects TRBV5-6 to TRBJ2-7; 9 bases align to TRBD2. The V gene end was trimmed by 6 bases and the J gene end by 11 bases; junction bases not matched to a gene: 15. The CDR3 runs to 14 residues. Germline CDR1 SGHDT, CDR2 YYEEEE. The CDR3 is CASTTGTSQTREYF. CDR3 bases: TGTGCCAGCACCACCGGGACTAGCCAAACTAGGGAGTACTTC.

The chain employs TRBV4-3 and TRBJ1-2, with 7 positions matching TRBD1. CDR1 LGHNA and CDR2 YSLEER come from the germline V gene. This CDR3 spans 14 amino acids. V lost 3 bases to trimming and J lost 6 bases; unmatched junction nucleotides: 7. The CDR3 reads CASSQLQGGNGYTF. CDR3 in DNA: TGCGCCAGCAGCCAGCTACAAGGGGGCAATGGCTACACCTTC.

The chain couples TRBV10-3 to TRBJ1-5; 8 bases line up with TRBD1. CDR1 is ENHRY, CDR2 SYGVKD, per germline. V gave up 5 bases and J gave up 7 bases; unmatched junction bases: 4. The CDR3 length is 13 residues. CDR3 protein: CAISLQGEQPQHF. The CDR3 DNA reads TGTGCCATCAGTTTACAGGGGGAACAGCCCCAGCATTTT.

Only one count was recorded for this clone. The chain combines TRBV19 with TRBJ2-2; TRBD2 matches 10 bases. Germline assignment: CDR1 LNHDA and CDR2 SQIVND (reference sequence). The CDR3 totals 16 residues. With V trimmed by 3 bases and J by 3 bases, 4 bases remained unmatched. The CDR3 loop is CASSIPTSGDTGELFF. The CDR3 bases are TGTGCCAGTAGTATCCCCACTAGCGGGGACACCGGGGAGCTGTTTTTT.

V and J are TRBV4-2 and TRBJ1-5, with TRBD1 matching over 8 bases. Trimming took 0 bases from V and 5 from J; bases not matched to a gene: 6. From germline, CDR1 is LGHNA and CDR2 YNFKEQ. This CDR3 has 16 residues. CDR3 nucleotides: TGTGCCAGCAGCCAAGATGGGGGGACAGGTCATCAGCCCCAGCATTTT. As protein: CASSQDGGTGHQPQHF.

CDR3 nucleotides: TGTGCCACCAGCCAGGGGACGAACTATGGCTACACCTTC. This encodes CATSQGTNYGYTF. V usage is TRBV15 and J usage is TRBJ1-2; D possibly corresponds to TRBD1 (6 bases). This CDR3 is 13 amino acids long. With 5 bases removed from V and 2 bases from J, the gap between germline ends came to 9 bases. Germline values: CDR1 LNHNV, CDR2 YYDKDF (reference sequence).

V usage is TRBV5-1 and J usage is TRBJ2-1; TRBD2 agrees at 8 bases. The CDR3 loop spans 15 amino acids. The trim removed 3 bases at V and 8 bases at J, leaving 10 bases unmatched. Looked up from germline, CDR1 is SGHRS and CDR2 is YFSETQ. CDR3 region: CASSSSLSGNYEQFF. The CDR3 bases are TGCGCCAGCAGCTCGAGTCTTAGCGGGAACTATGAGCAGTTCTTC.

The CDR3 coding sequence is TGTGCCAGCAGCTTAGACAGGTACACTGAAGCTTTCTTT. The encoded protein is CASSLDRYTEAFF. The chain recombines TRBV7-6 with TRBJ1-1; a weak D match, TRBD1 (5 bases). The CDR3 runs 13 residues. The V gene lost 1 base and the J gene lost 3 bases, with 6 bases spanning the gap. CDR1 is SGHVS, CDR2 FNYEAQ, per germline. Looking up the rest from reference TRBV7-6 and TRBJ1-1 gives the full variable domain: GAGVSQSPRYKVTKRGQDVALRCDPISGHVSLYWYRQALGQGPEFLTYFNYEAQQDKSGLPNDRFSAERPEGSISTLTIQRTEQRDSAMYRCASSLDRYTEAFFGQGTRLTVV.

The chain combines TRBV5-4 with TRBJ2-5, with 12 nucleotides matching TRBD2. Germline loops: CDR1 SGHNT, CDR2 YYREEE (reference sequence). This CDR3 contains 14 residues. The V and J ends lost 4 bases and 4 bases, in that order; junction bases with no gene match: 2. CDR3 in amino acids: CASSPGLAGETQYF. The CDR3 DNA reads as TGTGCCAGCAGCCCGGGACTAGCGGGAGAGACCCAGTACTTC. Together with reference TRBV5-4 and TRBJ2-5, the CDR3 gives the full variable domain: ETGVTQSPTHLIKTRGQQVTLRCSSQSGHNTVSWYQQALGQGPQFIFQYYREEENGRGNFPPRFSGLQFPNYSSELNVNALELDDSALYLCASSPGLAGETQYFGPGTRLLVL.

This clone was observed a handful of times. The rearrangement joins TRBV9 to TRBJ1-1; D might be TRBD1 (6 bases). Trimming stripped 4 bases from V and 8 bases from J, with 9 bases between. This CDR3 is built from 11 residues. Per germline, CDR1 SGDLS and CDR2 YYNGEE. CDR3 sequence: CASSRDREAFF. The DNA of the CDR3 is TGTGCCAGCAGCAGAGACAGGGAAGCTTTCTTT.

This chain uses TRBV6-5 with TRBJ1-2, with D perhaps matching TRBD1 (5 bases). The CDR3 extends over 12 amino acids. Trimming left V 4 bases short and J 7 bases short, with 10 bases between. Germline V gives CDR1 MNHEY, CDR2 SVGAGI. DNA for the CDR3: TGTGCCAGCAGTTCAGGGTCCCGTGGCTACACCTTC. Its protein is CASSSGSRGYTF.